The present TCR beta chain was sequenced within a study of graft-versus-host responses after intestinal transplantation. Study conclusions and caveats: After transplant, early declines in HvG clones were associated with peak levels of circulating GvH clones.

Germline lookup yields CDR1 MGHRA and CDR2 YSYEKL. Trimming pared 1 base from V and 3 bases from J, leaving 7 bases between. The CDR3 totals 15 residues. Lymphocytes from graft epithelium and lamina propria were isolated. As to this clone: Its specificity is not known.

Sequencing used immunoSEQ multiplex PCR; TCRdb keeps in-frame clones, though not all of them. In the table there are approximately 15,000 clones, roughly 80% of which are singletons. The chain employs TRBV4-1 and TRBJ2-6; D is uncertain. The receptor comes from a human patient who received an intestinal transplant, so some T cells may come from the graft donor. Source: ileum tissue, taken 104 days after intestinal transplant. The CDR3 is CASSQVLGGANVLTF. The CDR3 DNA reads TGCGCCAGCAGCCAAGTATTGGGTGGGGCCAACGTCCTGACTTTC.